Listed below are T cell receptor beta chains from one sample, sequenced in a study of T-cell memory formation after mild COVID-19. TCRdb re-called the 5' RACE reads through MiXCR, storing one row per CDR3 protein. Altogether tens of thousands of distinct CDR3 sequences are present, approximately 13% being singletons, with the ten largest covering approximately 26%. Source material: PBMCs or a T cell subset sorted from them (not recorded which). These receptors were taken from an adult woman who had mild COVID-19 (a few samples of this study predate the infection). Cell type and time point are not known. Both conserved end residues are part of each CDR3. Each record gives: V gene, J gene, clone size, D gene, CDR3 length, CDR3 DNA, CDR3 protein. The D gene is left open where the match is weak. Clone size is not always given. Where it is, it says once, few, many or a class for expanded clones.

v_call: TRBV5-1
j_call: TRBJ2-1
clone_size: few
d_call: TRBD2
cdr3_length: 18
cdr3_nt: TGCGCCAGCAGCTTGGCATTTCACTCCGGGACTAGCGACAATGAGCAGTTCTTC
cdr3_aa: CASSLAFHSGTSDNEQFF

v_call: TRBV6-2/TRBV6-3
j_call: TRBJ2-1
clone_size: few
d_call: NA
cdr3_length: 15
cdr3_nt: TGTGCCAGCAGTCTACCGGGATCGGAGACCAATGAGCAGTTCTTC
cdr3_aa: CASSLPGSETNEQFF

v_call: TRBV2
j_call: TRBJ1-1
clone_size: few
d_call: NA
cdr3_length: 14
cdr3_nt: TGTGCCAGCAGTGACCTAGGGGGGTACTCTGAAGCTTTCTTT
cdr3_aa: CASSDLGGYSEAFF

v_call: TRBV27
j_call: TRBJ2-7
clone_size: NA
d_call: NA
cdr3_length: 13
cdr3_nt: TGTGCCAGCAGTCCCTCCCGAGCCTACGAGCAGTACTTC
cdr3_aa: CASSPSRAYEQYF

v_call: TRBV5-6
j_call: TRBJ2-1
clone_size: few
d_call: NA
cdr3_length: 12
cdr3_nt: TGTGCCAGCAGCCGATCCGCCCATGAGCAGTTCTTC
cdr3_aa: CASSRSAHEQFF

v_call: TRBV7-9
j_call: TRBJ2-3
clone_size: few
d_call: NA
cdr3_length: 18
cdr3_nt: TGTGCCAGCAGCTTATATGGGGGGACAGTGGATTTTTCAGATACGCAGTATTTT
cdr3_aa: CASSLYGGTVDFSDTQYF

v_call: TRBV4-1
j_call: TRBJ1-2
clone_size: few
d_call: TRBD1
cdr3_length: 15
cdr3_nt: TGCGCCAGCAGCCCGGACAGGGGGATATCAAATGGCTACACCTTC
cdr3_aa: CASSPDRGISNGYTF

v_call: TRBV12-3/TRBV12-4
j_call: TRBJ2-2
clone_size: few
d_call: TRBD1
cdr3_length: 15
cdr3_nt: TGTGCCAGCGACATGAGACAGGGGCGGGCCGGGGAGCTGTTTTTT
cdr3_aa: CASDMRQGRAGELFF

v_call: TRBV6-5
j_call: TRBJ2-7
clone_size: NA
d_call: TRBD2
cdr3_length: 14
cdr3_nt: TGTGCCAGCAGCCAACTAGCGGGGGGTTACGAGCAGTACTTC
cdr3_aa: CASSQLAGGYEQYF

v_call: TRBV13
j_call: TRBJ2-3
clone_size: once
d_call: TRBD2
cdr3_length: 18
cdr3_nt: TGTGCCAGCAGCACAAGGACCGGGACTAGTACCACCCCAGATACGCAGTATTTT
cdr3_aa: CASSTRTGTSTTPDTQYF

v_call: TRBV6-5
j_call: TRBJ1-2
clone_size: NA
d_call: NA
cdr3_length: 13
cdr3_nt: TGTGCCAGCAGTTACTTCCAGTCGTATGGCTACACCTTC
cdr3_aa: CASSYFQSYGYTF

v_call: TRBV7-7
j_call: TRBJ2-3
clone_size: NA
d_call: NA
cdr3_length: 14
cdr3_nt: TGTGCCAGCAGCTCCGGGACATCCCCCCATACGCAGTATTTT
cdr3_aa: CASSSGTSPHTQYF

v_call: TRBV2
j_call: TRBJ2-2
clone_size: few
d_call: TRBD2
cdr3_length: 16
cdr3_nt: TGTGCCAGCACTTCCCTGGGACTAGCGGGCACCGGGGAGCTGTTTTTT
cdr3_aa: CASTSLGLAGTGELFF

v_call: TRBV9
j_call: TRBJ2-3
clone_size: NA
d_call: TRBD2
cdr3_length: 14
cdr3_nt: TGTGCCAGCAGCGTTGCTAGCGGGGGGGATACGCAGTATTTT
cdr3_aa: CASSVASGGDTQYF

v_call: TRBV7-2
j_call: TRBJ2-7
clone_size: NA
d_call: NA
cdr3_length: 13
cdr3_nt: TGTGCCAGCAGCTTATCCGTTTTGGGGGAGCAGTACTTC
cdr3_aa: CASSLSVLGEQYF

v_call: TRBV5-1
j_call: TRBJ2-7
clone_size: few
d_call: NA
cdr3_length: 15
cdr3_nt: TGCGCCAGCAGCCATGGGACGGATGTCTCCTACGAGCAGTACTTC
cdr3_aa: CASSHGTDVSYEQYF

v_call: TRBV7-9
j_call: TRBJ1-1
clone_size: NA
d_call: TRBD1
cdr3_length: 15
cdr3_nt: TGTGCCAGCAGCTTCGTCACAGGGGGGAACACTGAAGCTTTCTTT
cdr3_aa: CASSFVTGGNTEAFF

v_call: TRBV2
j_call: TRBJ2-7
clone_size: NA
d_call: NA
cdr3_length: 14
cdr3_nt: TGTGCCAGCAGTGAGTTACAGGAGGCCTACGAGCAGTACTTC
cdr3_aa: CASSELQEAYEQYF